One and the same sample provided the 2 T cell receptor beta chains below, sequenced in a study of cytotoxic CD8 clonotypes in ibrutinib-treated CLL (dated by TCRdb to 2020 to 2022). Interpreted using the paper, the time point label stands for: 24 months on ibrutinib. The method was the immunoSEQ multiplex PCR assay. TCRdb re-hosts the immuneACCESS table, in-frame sequences only. Its copies lack some clones; in the studies checked, an unresolved V gene accounts for under half of them, and the cause for the rest is not known. A total of over 95,000 clones appear in this sample, roughly 60% of them only once. 37% of the sample comes from the top ten. The sequencing used PBMCs, collected after 24 months of ibrutinib treatment. These receptors were collected from a human donor with chronic lymphocytic leukemia.

V usage is TRBV9 and J usage is TRBJ2-5, with D uncertain. Germline lookup yields CDR1 SGDLS and CDR2 YYNGEE. The length of the CDR3 is 14 residues. V lost 3 bases and J lost 4, with 13 bases in between. CDR3 loop: CASSAATGRETQYF. The CDR3 DNA reads TGTGCCAGCAGCGCTGCGACGGGCCGAGAGACCCAGTACTTC.

This clone was counted a few times. The chain combines TRBV27 with TRBJ1-1; a possible D gene is TRBD1 (6 bases). The CDR3 consists of 13 residues. V was pared by 3 bases and J by 4 bases, with 9 bases between. Germline CDR1 is MNHEY and CDR2 is SMNVEV (reference sequence). The CDR3 protein is CASSFTGRTEAFF. The CDR3 coding sequence is TGTGCCAGCAGTTTTACAGGGCGCACTGAAGCTTTCTTT.